The 32 T cell receptor beta chains reported below all come from one sample, sequenced in a study of synovial regulatory T cells in juvenile arthritis (dated by TCRdb to 2014 to 2015). Library preparation employed the immunoSEQ multiplex PCR assay. Sourced from immuneACCESS, this table was stored by TCRdb with only in-frame sequences that have V and J called. A share of the clones is absent; for the studies checked, an unresolved V gene accounts for under half, and the remainder has no known explanation. The table kept for this sample lists around 10,000 clones. The ten largest make up approximately 1% of the sample. The material sequenced was Treg cells from blood. The cell subset or site label of this sample denotes: remaining (HLA-DR-negative) circulating blood Treg cells. The source is a donor between 2 and 29 years old with juvenile idiopathic arthritis.

The chain joins TRBV28 to TRBJ2-1. The CDR3 spans 10 residues. Only the protein is on record. The germline V gene has CDR1 MDHEN and CDR2 SYDVKM. The CDR3 spells CASSFGEQFF.

V usage is TRBV4-1 and J usage is TRBJ1-4; TCRdb selects TRBD1, and the lack of DNA leaves this call unchecked. The CDR3 runs 14 residues. There is no recorded DNA. CDR1 and CDR2 from the germline V gene are MGHRA and YSYEKL. The CDR3 sequence: CASSYRGLNEKLFF.

V is TRBV4-1 and J is TRBJ2-6; TCRdb outputs TRBD2, but without DNA this stays unchecked. Germline loops: CDR1 MGHRA, CDR2 YSYEKL. This CDR3 has 16 amino acids. No DNA was logged. The CDR3 loop reads CASSPGPYSGANVLTF.

The chain combines TRBV6-5 with TRBJ2-6. The length of the CDR3 is 16 residues. The nucleotide record is missing. CDR1 is MNHEY, CDR2 SVGAGI, per germline. The CDR3 spells CASSYSVISGANVLTF.

The chain couples TRBV7-2 to TRBJ2-2. Germline CDR1 SGHTA, CDR2 FQGNSA. The CDR3 is 15 amino acids. DNA was not recorded. The CDR3 protein is CASSPGARGTGELFF.

The rearrangement uses TRBV5-8 and TRBJ2-1. Germline assignment: CDR1 SGHTS and CDR2 YDEGEE. The CDR3 has 13 residues. DNA is not recorded here. The CDR3 sequence: CASSLGYPARQFF.

The chain combines TRBV7-9 with TRBJ1-2. The germline V gene encodes CDR1 SEHNR and CDR2 FQNEAQ (reference sequence). The CDR3 sequence is 17 residues long. The nucleotide record is missing. The CDR3 loop is CASSQNKLLKRDYGYTF.

This rearrangement joins TRBV6-6 to TRBJ1-4. The germline gives CDR1 MNHNY, CDR2 SVGAGI (reference sequence). The CDR3 runs to 15 residues. Only the protein is on record. CDR3 residues: CASSYGGFSNEKLFF.

The CDR3 is CASSLAGGDEQYF. The chain carries TRBV5-5 and TRBJ2-7; lacking DNA, the TRBD2 call made by TCRdb goes unchecked. Germline CDR1 reads SGHKS; CDR2 reads YYEKEE (reference sequence). The CDR3 has 13 amino acids. Only the protein sequence is given.

The chain uses TRBV5-6 and TRBJ2-3; TCRdb's D gene call, TRBD1, goes unchecked for lack of DNA. The CDR3 length is 15 residues. The DNA sequence is not available. Germline loops: CDR1 SGHDT, CDR2 YYEEEE. The CDR3 is CASSRTPFSTDTQYF.

CDR3 amino acids: CASSLGLAGPTYEQYF. The rearrangement uses TRBV28 and TRBJ2-7; TCRdb's assignment of TRBD2 cannot be checked, as there is no DNA. Germline V gene lookup returns CDR1 MDHEN and CDR2 SYDVKM. The CDR3 has 16 residues. The protein alone is recorded here.

The chain has TRBV5-1 and TRBJ1-2; no DNA is available, so the TRBD1 call from TCRdb remains unchecked. The CDR3 loop spans 17 amino acids. The DNA is not on file. Germline values: CDR1 SGHRS, CDR2 YFSETQ. CDR3 in amino acids: CASSSGAPGQGASGYTF.

The chain has TRBV19 and TRBJ2-7; TCRdb's D call of TRBD1 is untestable without DNA. There are 14 residues in the CDR3. The nucleotide record is missing. CDR1 is LNHDA, CDR2 SQIVND, per germline (reference sequence). The CDR3 region is CASSIVSRATEQYF.

The CDR3 loop reads CASKHRGFGTEAFF. The V and J genes are TRBV5-6 and TRBJ1-1; the TCRdb call, TRBD1, lacks DNA for checking. The germline CDR1 and CDR2 sequences are SGHDT and YYEEEE. This CDR3 contains 14 residues. A DNA sequence was not provided.

The chain carries TRBV6-6 and TRBJ1-4. Germline V gene sequence: CDR1 MNHNY, CDR2 SVGAGI (reference sequence). This CDR3 region has 15 residues. Only the protein is available. The CDR3 loop reads CASSSMGGTNEKLFF.

The chain couples TRBV28 to TRBJ1-2; the D call of TRBD1 rests on TCRdb alone, since no DNA is present to check it. This CDR3 is 15 amino acids long. No DNA is recorded. Germline V gene lookup returns CDR1 MDHEN and CDR2 SYDVKM. Here the CDR3 reads CASRAGTAGAYGYTF.

The chain joins TRBV5-4 to TRBJ1-4. Germline values: CDR1 SGHNT, CDR2 YYREEE (reference sequence). The CDR3 spans 16 residues. The entry carries no DNA sequence. The CDR3 reads CASSLDPGGPMGKLFF.

The chain carries TRBV7-6 and TRBJ2-7; the D call from TCRdb, TRBD2, cannot be confirmed without DNA. This CDR3 has 14 amino acids. The coding DNA is unavailable. The germline V gene encodes CDR1 SGHVS and CDR2 FNYEAQ. The chain's CDR3 is CASSDLRLSGEQYF.

This sequence joins TRBV5-4 and TRBJ1-1; TCRdb's D gene call, TRBD1, goes unchecked for lack of DNA. CDR3 length: 13 amino acids. There is no recorded DNA. Germline CDR1 is SGHNT and CDR2 is YYREEE (reference sequence). CDR3: CASSLGQGKGAFF.

This chain connects TRBV12-1 to TRBJ2-1; the D call from TCRdb, TRBD2, cannot be confirmed without DNA. TRBV12-1 has pseudogene status. The CDR3 consists of 13 residues. The DNA is not on file. The CDR3 loop reads CASSSRRHNEQFF.

The J gene is TRBJ1-6, the V gene TRBV5-6. The CDR3 runs 16 residues. The entry carries no DNA sequence. CDR1 and CDR2 from the germline V gene are SGHDT and YYEEEE. The CDR3 loop is CASSFEGQGNNSPLHF. The full variable domain, with the rest looked up from reference TRBV5-6 and TRBJ1-6, is DAGVTQSPTHLIKTRGQQVTLRCSPKSGHDTVSWYQQALGQGPQFIFQYYEEEERQRGNFPDRFSGHQFPNYSSELNVNALLLGDSALYLCASSFEGQGNNSPLHFGNGTRLTVT.

The rearrangement links TRBV7-9 to TRBJ1-1. CDR1 is SEHNR and CDR2 is FQNEAQ in the germline V gene (reference sequence). There are 14 residues in the CDR3. Only the protein is on record. The CDR3 loop reads CASSTQGGNTEAFF.

The genes are TRBV5-1 and TRBJ2-3. This CDR3 region has 16 residues. The DNA is unrecorded. Germline V lookup: CDR1 SGHRS, CDR2 YFSETQ. CDR3 protein: CASSPLGRSVSDTQYF.

The chain is built from TRBV10-3 and TRBJ1-4; TCRdb calls TRBD1, which cannot be checked without DNA. The CDR3 spans 14 residues. No coding sequence is recorded. The V gene's germline CDR1 is ENHRY and CDR2 SYGVKD. The CDR3 here is CAISDEGAGEKLFF.

The chain links TRBV7-3 to TRBJ2-1; TCRdb reports TRBD2, a call that lacks DNA to check it against. The V gene's germline CDR1 is SGHTA and CDR2 FQGTGA. The CDR3 consists of 16 residues. DNA for this receptor is not on file. The CDR3 region is CASSIGTSGLNNEQFF. The full variable domain, with the rest looked up from reference TRBV7-3 and TRBJ2-1, is GAGVSQTPSNKVTEKGKYVELRCDPISGHTALYWYRQSLGQGPEFLIYFQGTGAADDSGLPNDRFFAVRPEGSVSTLKIQRTERGDSAVYLCASSIGTSGLNNEQFFGPGTRLTVL.

The chain carries TRBV5-6 and TRBJ1-5; TCRdb proposes TRBD1, but this gene call is untestable without DNA. The CDR3 sequence is 16 residues long. Only the protein is available. Per germline, CDR1 SGHDT and CDR2 YYEEEE. CDR3 residues: CASSLFRGVGNQPQHF. Filled out from reference TRBV5-6 and TRBJ1-5, the complete variable domain reads DAGVTQSPTHLIKTRGQQVTLRCSPKSGHDTVSWYQQALGQGPQFIFQYYEEEERQRGNFPDRFSGHQFPNYSSELNVNALLLGDSALYLCASSLFRGVGNQPQHFGDGTRLSIL.

CDR3: CASSLDPWAGTVDEQYF. This chain uses TRBV7-6 with TRBJ2-7. Looked up from germline, CDR1 is SGHVS and CDR2 is FNYEAQ. The CDR3 sequence is 17 residues long. No DNA is recorded.

The chain employs TRBV6-5 and TRBJ1-5; lacking DNA, the TRBD1 call made by TCRdb goes unchecked. This CDR3 region has 14 residues. The DNA is unrecorded. CDR1 MNHEY and CDR2 SVGAGI come from the germline V gene. CDR3 protein: CASSRDSSNQPQHF.

V and J are TRBV6-5 and TRBJ2-7; the D call of TRBD1 rests on TCRdb alone, since no DNA is present to check it. This CDR3 region has 13 residues. The record lacks a DNA sequence. Germline V gives CDR1 MNHEY, CDR2 SVGAGI. This CDR3 reads CASTQAPNYEQYF.

V and J are TRBV5-5 and TRBJ1-2; lacking DNA, the TRBD1 call made by TCRdb goes unchecked. The CDR3 runs 13 residues. The DNA is not on file. Germline CDR1 is SGHKS and CDR2 is YYEKEE (reference sequence). The CDR3 spells CASSWTANYGYTF.

This chain uses TRBV27 with TRBJ1-5. CDR1 and CDR2 from the germline V gene are MNHEY and SMNVEV (reference sequence). The CDR3 loop spans 12 amino acids. DNA is not recorded here. The CDR3 sequence is CASRTGGQPQHF.

This chain's CDR3 is CASSFQGSLRQRGYTF. The V call is TRBV27, the J call TRBJ1-2. Germline CDR1 and CDR2: MNHEY and SMNVEV (reference sequence). There are 16 residues in the CDR3. No DNA appears here.